The 26 T cell receptor beta chains below were found in one sample sequenced in a study of T cells in women clearing cervical HPV infection. Assay used: immunoSEQ multiplex PCR; TCRdb lists only in-frame clones, some missing. The sample holds about 30,000 clones. Material: blood buffy coat. Source of these receptors: a woman between 18 and 75 years old with a cervical HPV16 infection that either progressed to CIN3+ or cleared (not recorded which).

A word on this clone: The read terminates 3 residues ahead of where the CDR3 ends, so the germline J gene completes it. The sample has other DNA sequences that encode this CDR3 too. This chain joins TRBV7-9 and TRBJ1-2; D uncertain. Trimming removed 1 base from V and 4 bases from J, with 4 bases in between. CDR1 is SEHNR, CDR2 FQNEAQ, per germline (reference sequence). This CDR3 is built from 12 residues. CDR3 sequence reads: CASSLEGYGYTF. The CDR3 DNA, read in part, is TGTGCCAGCAGCTTAGAGGGCTATGGC.

Notes on this clone: The read ends 3 residues before the CDR3 terminus; that terminus is restored from the germline J gene. The chain links TRBV7-9 to TRBJ1-2, with D hard to call. Trimming removed 2 bases at V and 2 bases at J, with 9 bases between. CDR3 size: 14 residues. Germline assignment: CDR1 SEHNR and CDR2 FQNEAQ (reference sequence). CDR3 loop: CASSLTYGNYGYTF. The CDR3 DNA, read in part, is TGTGCCAGCAGCTTAACATACGGGAACTATGGC.

Comments on this clone: Read coverage stops 3 residues before the CDR3 terminus; the germline J gene supplies the remainder. V is TRBV6-1 and J is TRBJ1-5, with TRBD1 as a possible D gene (5 bases). Germline-derived CDR1 and CDR2 are MNHNS and SASEGT. This CDR3 contains 16 residues. V was clipped by 4 bases and J by 3 bases, with 16 bases between them. CDR3 DNA, as far as it was read: TGTGCCAGCAGTGCTCATCTAGACAGCCTCAATCAGCCC. This encodes CASSAHLDSLNQP. The complete CDR3 protein is CASSAHLDSLNQPQHF.

Regarding this clone: The read gets to within 3 residues of the CDR3 end, and the germline J gene fills in the rest. The V and J genes are TRBV7-9 and TRBJ1-2; D gene unclear. The CDR3 contains 11 residues. Germline V CDR1 and CDR2: SEHNR, FQNEAQ (reference sequence). Partial CDR3 DNA: TGTGCCAGCAGCCCCGGTTCCGGC. Protein: CASSPGSG. The full CDR3 reads CASSPGSGYTF.

Comments on this clone: The observed sequence ends 3 residues before the CDR3 terminus, with the missing tail filled in from the germline J gene. The J gene is TRBJ2-2, the V gene TRBV30, with a weak D call TRBD2 (5 bases). The length of the CDR3 is 15 residues. The V gene lost 3 bases and the J gene lost 5 bases, with 16 bases spanning the gap. The germline V gene encodes CDR1 GTSNPN and CDR2 SVGIG (reference sequence). Partial CDR3 DNA: TGTGCCTGGAGGATGCCGGACTTCGAGACCGGGGAG. This translates into CAWRMPDFETGE. The CDR3, in full, reads CAWRMPDFETGELFF. The entire variable domain, with the rest obtained from reference TRBV30 and TRBJ2-2, is as follows: SQTIHQWPATLVQPVGSPLSLECTVEGTSNPNLYWYRQAAGRGLQLLFYSVGIGQISSEVPQNLSASRPQDRQFILSSKKLLLSDSGFYLCAWRMPDFETGELFFGEGSRLTVL.

With respect to this clone: The DNA ends 3 residues before the CDR3 does, and the rest of the CDR3 is filled in from the germline J gene. The chain has TRBV12-3 or TRBV12-4 and TRBJ2-5, with 9 bases lining up with TRBD2. After removal of 3 bases from V and 4 bases from J, the junction contained 3 bases not matched to a gene. The CDR3 consists of 14 residues. CDR3 protein: CASSFLAGVETQYF. Incomplete CDR3 DNA: TGTGCCAGCAGTTTCTTAGCGGGAGTAGAGACC.

With respect to this clone: The missing CDR3 end, 3 residues past where the read stops, is filled in from the germline J gene. The chain employs TRBV19 and TRBJ2-7; D is possibly TRBD2 (6 bases). The germline gives CDR1 LNHDA, CDR2 SQIVND (reference sequence). Trimming removed 9 bases from V and 4 bases from J, with 19 bases in between. There are 14 residues in the CDR3. CDR3 DNA (partial): TGTGCCAGAGGGACTCAGGGAATTCGTTACGAG. This encodes CARGTQGIRYE. The whole CDR3 reads CARGTQGIRYEQYF.

Details on this clone: The read finishes 3 residues shy of the CDR3 end, and the germline J gene is used to complete it. V gene TRBV7-2 combines with J gene TRBJ2-2; possibly TRBD1 for D (5 bases). Trimming cost V 2 bases and J 3 bases, with 10 bases left between them. Looked up from germline, CDR1 is SGHTA and CDR2 is FQGNSA. The CDR3 loop spans 15 amino acids. The CDR3 is CASSLRPGHTGELFF. The CDR3 bases that were read are TGTGCCAGCAGCTTAAGGCCAGGGCACACCGGGGAG.

A word on this clone: The read gets to within 3 residues of the CDR3 end, and the germline J gene fills in the rest. This chain uses TRBV20-1 with TRBJ1-2; D ambiguous. Germline CDR1 reads DFQATT; CDR2 reads SNEGSKA (reference sequence). The CDR3 is 13 amino acids. V was pared by 3 bases and J by 5 bases, with 13 bases between. CDR3 region: CSASIGLGYGYTF. The sequenced part of the CDR3 DNA is TGCAGTGCTAGTATAGGGTTAGGGTATGGC.

As for this clone: The read is 3 residues too short to cover the CDR3 end, so that end is filled in from the germline J gene. Other DNA sequences within the sample encode an identical CDR3. This chain links TRBV12-5 with TRBJ1-3; D unclear. Germline V gives CDR1 LGHNT, CDR2 FRNRAP. Deletions cut 7 bases from V and 0 bases from J, with 10 bases between. The CDR3 is made up of 14 amino acids. Here the CDR3 reads CASALASSGNTIYF. CDR3 DNA (partial): TGTGCTAGTGCCCTCGCGAGCTCTGGAAACACC.

For this clone: The CDR3 end lies 3 residues beyond the end of the read and is filled in from the germline J gene. The chain carries TRBV12-3 or TRBV12-4 and TRBJ2-5; possibly TRBD1 for D (5 bases). V gave up 3 bases and J gave up 4 bases, with 12 bases separating them. The CDR3 has 14 residues. The chain's CDR3 is CASSLAGPRETQYF. The CDR3 DNA, read in part, is TGTGCCAGCAGTTTGGCAGGGCCTCGAGAGACC.

Comments on this clone: The read terminates 3 residues before the CDR3 end, so the remaining end is supplied by the germline J gene. This chain joins TRBV12-3 or TRBV12-4 and TRBJ1-6; D is unresolved. This CDR3 has 14 amino acids. V lost 1 base, J lost 9 bases, and 10 bases lay in between. The CDR3 loop reads CASSLGAVGSPLHF. CDR3 DNA, as far as it was read: TGTGCCAGCAGTTTAGGGGCCGTGGGTTCACCC.

Considering frequency, this clone is medium-sized. The read comes to an end 3 residues before the CDR3 does, leaving the germline J gene to fill in the end. The J gene is TRBJ1-2, the V gene TRBV7-8; 9 bases line up with TRBD1. Germline CDR1 SGHVS, CDR2 FQNEAQ. Trimming removed 3 bases from V and 5 bases from J; junction bases left unmatched: 7. The CDR3 runs to 15 residues. The chain's CDR3 is CASSFTTGGGYGYTF. CDR3 bases read: TGTGCCAGCAGCTTCACAACAGGGGGCGGTTATGGC.

Notes on this clone: The sequence runs out 3 residues before the end of the CDR3; the remainder is reconstructed from the germline J gene. The chain employs TRBV7-2 and TRBJ2-2; D may be TRBD2 (6 bases). This CDR3 contains 16 residues. From germline, CDR1 is SGHTA and CDR2 FQGNSA. This CDR3 reads CASRLAQGLNTGELFF. The sequenced part of the CDR3 DNA is TGTGCAAGTCGCTTAGCTCAGGGACTCAACACCGGGGAG.

A note on this clone: The read falls 3 residues short of the CDR3 end, and the missing part is taken from the germline J gene. This chain uses TRBV7-9 with TRBJ2-7; 7 bases align to TRBD1. Germline V CDR1 and CDR2: SEHNR, FQNEAQ (reference sequence). Trimming removed 6 bases from V and 1 base from J; junction bases left unmatched: 9. This CDR3 has 15 residues. CDR3 DNA (partial): TGTGCCAGCAGTAAGACCGGGACAGCATCCTACGAG. Encoded protein: CASSKTGTASYE. The entire CDR3 is CASSKTGTASYEQYF. The whole variable domain, filled in from reference TRBV7-9 and TRBJ2-7, reads DTGVSQNPRHKITKRGQNVTFRCDPISEHNRLYWYRQTLGQGPEFLTYFQNEAQLEKSRLLSDRFSAERPKGSFSTLEIQRTEQGDSAMYLCASSKTGTASYEQYFGPGTRLTVT.

In regard to this clone: The read halts 3 residues ahead of the CDR3 end, with the missing end drawn from the germline J gene. The rearrangement joins TRBV2 to TRBJ1-5; TRBD1 aligns across 11 bases. This CDR3 is 18 amino acids long. Germline-derived CDR1 and CDR2 are SNHLY and FYNNEI. J lost 7 bases, V lost 3 bases, and 14 bases had no gene match. The sequenced part of the CDR3 DNA is TGTGCCAGCAGTGAGGCGGGGACAGGGGGAACACCCAGGCAGCCC. Translated, it gives CASSEAGTGGTPRQP. The whole CDR3 sequence reads CASSEAGTGGTPRQPQHF.

As for this clone: Read sequence stops 3 residues before the CDR3 end, and the germline J gene provides the missing end. The V and J genes are TRBV5-1 and TRBJ1-2; 7 positions match TRBD1. Germline loops: CDR1 SGHRS, CDR2 YFSETQ. This CDR3 contains 13 residues. The sequenced CDR3 bases are TGCGCCAGCAGCTTCGAACAGGGGAAGGGC. It encodes CASSFEQGKG. The CDR3, in full, reads CASSFEQGKGYTF.

Worth noting for this clone: Sequencing ends 3 residues short of the CDR3 end; the germline J gene provides the rest. V and J are TRBV2 and TRBJ2-1; TRBD1 aligns across 9 bases. V dropped 6 bases and J dropped 3; count of bases not matched to a gene: 6. Germline V gene data show CDR1 as SNHLY and CDR2 as FYNNEI. The CDR3 contains 15 residues. CDR3: CASSAGTGYYNEQFF. The CDR3 DNA, read in part, is TGTGCCAGCAGCGCCGGGACAGGGTACTACAATGAG.

About this clone: Coverage ceases 3 residues before the CDR3 finishes, and the germline J gene fills in the end. The V and J genes are TRBV7-2 and TRBJ1-1; D remains ambiguous. Trimming stripped 5 bases from V and 4 bases from J, with 11 bases between. The CDR3 is made up of 13 amino acids. Germline-derived CDR1 and CDR2 are SGHTA and FQGNSA. CDR3 DNA, as far as it was read: TGTGCCAGCAGCCTCAACAGATTCACTGAA. It translates to CASSLNRFTE. The entire CDR3 sequence reads CASSLNRFTEAFF.

In regard to this clone: The CDR3 goes on 3 residues after the read ends, and that part is filled in from the germline J gene. The chain uses TRBV2 and TRBJ1-5; the match to TRBD1 covers 7 bases. The CDR3 length is 18 residues. The germline gives CDR1 SNHLY, CDR2 FYNNEI. J gave up 1 base and V 1 base, and 10 bases lay outside the gene matches. The DNA read from the CDR3 is TGTGCCAGCAGTGAAGAAGGGGCGCAGGGGGTGAGCAATCAGCCC. Amino acids: CASSEEGAQGVSNQP. From start to end, the CDR3 is CASSEEGAQGVSNQPQHF. Based on the CDR3 plus reference TRBV2 and TRBJ1-5, the full variable domain is EPEVTQTPSHQVTQMGQEVILRCVPISNHLYFYWYRQILGQKVEFLVSFYNNEISEKSEIFDDQFSVERPDGSNFTLKIRSTKLEDSAMYFCASSEEGAQGVSNQPQHFGDGTRLSIL.

Concerning this clone itself: The missing CDR3 end, 3 residues past where the read stops, is filled in from the germline J gene. This sequence joins TRBV6-4 and TRBJ2-3; 7 nucleotides agree with TRBD1. Germline trimming cut 10 bases from V and 3 bases from J; bases unmatched to any gene: 7. This CDR3 has 13 amino acids. CDR1 is MRHNA and CDR2 is SNTAGT in the germline V gene. CDR3 bases read: TGTGCCACCGGACAGGATGATACAGATACG. Translated: CATGQDDTDT. The full CDR3 protein is CATGQDDTDTQYF.

Notes on this clone: Sequencing ends 3 residues short of the CDR3 end; the germline J gene provides the rest. This sequence joins TRBV20-1 and TRBJ2-5; 10 bases are a match to TRBD2. Germline-derived CDR1 and CDR2 are DFQATT and SNEGSKA (reference sequence). V trimming: 3 bases; J trimming: 2 bases; junction bases outside the gene matches: 3. The CDR3 is 14 amino acids. The CDR3 sequence is CSASPSGRQETQYF. Incomplete CDR3 DNA: TGCAGTGCTAGCCCTAGCGGGAGACAAGAGACC.

Partial CDR3 DNA: TGTGCCTGGACCCGCCAGGGTGAA. Translating gives CAWTRQGE. The whole CDR3 is CAWTRQGEAFF. This rearrangement joins TRBV30 to TRBJ1-1, with D possibly being TRBD1 (5 bases). The read ends 3 residues shy of where the CDR3 ends; the end is completed using the germline J gene. This CDR3 region has 11 residues. Germline assignment: CDR1 GTSNPN and CDR2 SVGIG (reference sequence). Trimming cost V 4 bases and J 7 bases, with 10 bases left between them.

The DNA read from the CDR3 is TGTGCCATCAGTGAGCCGGGGACAGACCAAGAGACC. Encoded protein: CAISEPGTDQET. The full CDR3 protein reads CAISEPGTDQETQYF. This chain connects TRBV10-3 to TRBJ2-5; 7 bases agree with TRBD1. The missing CDR3 end, 3 residues past where the read stops, is filled in from the germline J gene. Germline V gene sequence: CDR1 ENHRY, CDR2 SYGVKD. The CDR3 spans 15 residues. Trimming at V came to 2 bases and at J to 0 bases, leaving 3 bases not matched to a gene.

Comments on this clone: From the germline J gene comes the end of the CDR3, since the read stops 3 residues before it. The V gene is TRBV12-3 or TRBV12-4, the J gene TRBJ1-4; a possible D gene is TRBD1 (5 bases). The CDR3 is made up of 13 amino acids. Trimming took 5 bases from V and 7 from J, leaving 11 bases between them. The CDR3 here is CASSPTDIEKLFF. CDR3 DNA (partial): TGTGCCAGCAGTCCTACGGACATTGAAAAA.

As concerns this clone: The read terminates 3 residues ahead of where the CDR3 ends, so the germline J gene completes it. The chain is built from TRBV14 and TRBJ2-3; 13 bases align to TRBD2. CDR3 length: 17 residues. Germline V gene lookup returns CDR1 SGHDN and CDR2 FVKESK. Trimming at V came to 3 bases and at J to 5 bases, leaving 8 bases not matched to a gene. CDR3 DNA, as far as it was read: TGTGCCAGCAGCCACCCTTGGACTAGCGGGGGAAAAGATACG. Translating gives CASSHPWTSGGKDT. The CDR3 in its entirety is CASSHPWTSGGKDTQYF.